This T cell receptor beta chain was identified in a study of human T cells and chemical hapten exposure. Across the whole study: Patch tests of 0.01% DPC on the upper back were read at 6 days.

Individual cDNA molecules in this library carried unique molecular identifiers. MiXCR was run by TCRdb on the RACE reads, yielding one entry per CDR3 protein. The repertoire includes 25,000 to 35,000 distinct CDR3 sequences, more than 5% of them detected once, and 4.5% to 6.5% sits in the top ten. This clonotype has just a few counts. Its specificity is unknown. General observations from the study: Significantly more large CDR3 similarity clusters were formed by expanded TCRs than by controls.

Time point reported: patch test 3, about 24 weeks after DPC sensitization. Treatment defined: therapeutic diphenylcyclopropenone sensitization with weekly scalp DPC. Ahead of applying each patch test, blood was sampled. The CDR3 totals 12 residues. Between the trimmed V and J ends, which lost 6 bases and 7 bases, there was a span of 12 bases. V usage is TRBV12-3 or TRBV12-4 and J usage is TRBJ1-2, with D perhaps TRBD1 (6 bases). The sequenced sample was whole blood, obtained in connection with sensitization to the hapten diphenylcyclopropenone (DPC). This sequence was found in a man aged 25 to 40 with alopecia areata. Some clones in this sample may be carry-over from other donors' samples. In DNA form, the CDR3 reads TGTGCCAGCAGGGAAGGGGGAGGTGGCTACACCTTC. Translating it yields CASREGGGGYTF.